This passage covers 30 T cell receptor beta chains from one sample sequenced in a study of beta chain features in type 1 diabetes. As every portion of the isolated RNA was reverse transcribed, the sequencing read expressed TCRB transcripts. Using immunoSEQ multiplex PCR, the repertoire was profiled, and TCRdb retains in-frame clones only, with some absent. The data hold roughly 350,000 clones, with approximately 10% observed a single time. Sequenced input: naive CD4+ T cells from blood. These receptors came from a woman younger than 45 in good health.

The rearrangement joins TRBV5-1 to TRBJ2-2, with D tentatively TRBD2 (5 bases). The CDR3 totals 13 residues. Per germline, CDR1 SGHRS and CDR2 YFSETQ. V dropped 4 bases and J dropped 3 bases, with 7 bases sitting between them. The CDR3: CASSQADTGELFF. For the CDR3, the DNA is TGCGCCAGCAGCCAAGCGGACACCGGGGAGCTGTTTTTT.

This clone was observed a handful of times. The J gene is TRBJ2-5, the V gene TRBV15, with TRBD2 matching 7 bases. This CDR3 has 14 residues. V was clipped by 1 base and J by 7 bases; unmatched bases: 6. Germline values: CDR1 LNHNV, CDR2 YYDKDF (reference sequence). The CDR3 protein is CATSRVAGVTTQYF. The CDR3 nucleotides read TGTGCCACCAGCAGAGTTGCGGGAGTGACGACCCAGTACTTC.

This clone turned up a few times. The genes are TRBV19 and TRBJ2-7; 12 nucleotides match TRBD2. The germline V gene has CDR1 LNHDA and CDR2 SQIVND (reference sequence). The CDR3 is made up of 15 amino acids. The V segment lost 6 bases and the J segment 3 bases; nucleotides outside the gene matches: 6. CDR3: CASSRTSGVYYEQYF. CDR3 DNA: TGTGCCAGTAGCAGGACTAGCGGGGTTTACTACGAGCAGTACTTC.

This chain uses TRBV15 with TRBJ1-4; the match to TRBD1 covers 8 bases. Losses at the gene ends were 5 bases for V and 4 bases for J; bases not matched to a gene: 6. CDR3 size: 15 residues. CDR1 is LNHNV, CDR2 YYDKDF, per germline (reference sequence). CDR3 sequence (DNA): TGTGCCACCAGCGAGAAGACAGGGGATAATGAAAAACTGTTTTTT. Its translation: CATSEKTGDNEKLFF.

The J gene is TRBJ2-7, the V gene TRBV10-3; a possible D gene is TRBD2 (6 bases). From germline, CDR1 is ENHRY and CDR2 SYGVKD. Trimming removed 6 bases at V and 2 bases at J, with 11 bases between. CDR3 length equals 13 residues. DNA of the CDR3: TGTGCCATCAGCCGGGACTCCACCTACGAGCAGTACTTC. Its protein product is CAISRDSTYEQYF.

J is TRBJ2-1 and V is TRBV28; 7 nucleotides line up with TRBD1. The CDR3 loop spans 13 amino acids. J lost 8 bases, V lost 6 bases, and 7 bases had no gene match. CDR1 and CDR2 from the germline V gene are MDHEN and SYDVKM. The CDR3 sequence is CASRRQGVDEQFF. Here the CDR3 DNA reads TGTGCCAGCAGACGTCAGGGGGTGGATGAGCAGTTCTTC.

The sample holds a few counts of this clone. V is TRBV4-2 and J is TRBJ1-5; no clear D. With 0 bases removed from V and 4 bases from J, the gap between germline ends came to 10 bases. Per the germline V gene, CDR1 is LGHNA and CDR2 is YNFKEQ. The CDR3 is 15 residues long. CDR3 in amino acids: CASSQDRLPNQPQHF. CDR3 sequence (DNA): TGTGCCAGCAGCCAAGACAGGCTCCCAAATCAGCCCCAGCATTTT.

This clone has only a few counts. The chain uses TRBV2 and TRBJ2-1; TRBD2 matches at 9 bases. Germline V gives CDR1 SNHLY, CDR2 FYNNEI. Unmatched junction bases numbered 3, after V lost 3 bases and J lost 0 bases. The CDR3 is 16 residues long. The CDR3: CASSDLSGSSYNEQFF. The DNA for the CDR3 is TGTGCCAGCAGTGACCTTAGCGGGAGCTCCTACAATGAGCAGTTCTTC.

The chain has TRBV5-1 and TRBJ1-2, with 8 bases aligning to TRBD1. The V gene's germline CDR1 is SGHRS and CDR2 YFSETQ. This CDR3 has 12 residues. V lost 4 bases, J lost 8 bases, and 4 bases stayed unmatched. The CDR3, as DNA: TGCGCCAGCAGCCCGACAGGGGAGGGCTACACCTTC. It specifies CASSPTGEGYTF.

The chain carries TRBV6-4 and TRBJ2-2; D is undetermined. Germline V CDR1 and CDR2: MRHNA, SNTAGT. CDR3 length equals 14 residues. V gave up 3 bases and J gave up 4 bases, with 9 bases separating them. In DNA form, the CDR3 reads TGTGCCAGCAGTGATTCCTCCCCCACCGGGGAGCTGTTTTTT. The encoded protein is CASSDSSPTGELFF.

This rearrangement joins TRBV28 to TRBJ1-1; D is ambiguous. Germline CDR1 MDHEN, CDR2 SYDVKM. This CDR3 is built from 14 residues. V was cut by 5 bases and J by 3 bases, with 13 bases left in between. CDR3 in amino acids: CASSVIGVDTEAFF. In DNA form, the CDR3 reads TGTGCCAGCAGTGTGATAGGAGTGGACACTGAAGCTTTCTTT.

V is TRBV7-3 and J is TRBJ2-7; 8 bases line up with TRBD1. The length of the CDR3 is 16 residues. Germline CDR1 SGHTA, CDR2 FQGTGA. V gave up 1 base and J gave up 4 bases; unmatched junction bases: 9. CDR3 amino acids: CASSLIFRTGQYEQYF. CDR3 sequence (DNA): TGTGCCAGCAGCTTAATTTTCCGGACAGGGCAATACGAGCAGTACTTC.

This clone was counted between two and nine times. Written as DNA, the CDR3 is TGTGCCAGCAGTTACGATGGGGAGTACACTGAAGCTTTCTTT. It yields the protein CASSYDGEYTEAFF. The rearrangement joins TRBV6-5 to TRBJ1-1; no definite D call. The CDR3 has 14 residues. Trimming cost V 2 bases and J 3 bases, with 10 bases left between them. Germline V CDR1 and CDR2: MNHEY, SVGAGI.

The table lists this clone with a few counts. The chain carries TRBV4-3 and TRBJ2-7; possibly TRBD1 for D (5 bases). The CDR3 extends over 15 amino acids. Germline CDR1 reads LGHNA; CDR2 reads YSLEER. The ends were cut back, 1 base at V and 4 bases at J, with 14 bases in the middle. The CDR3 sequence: CASSQGYAGPYEQYF. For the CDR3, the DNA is TGCGCCAGCAGCCAAGGCTACGCAGGGCCTTACGAGCAGTACTTC.

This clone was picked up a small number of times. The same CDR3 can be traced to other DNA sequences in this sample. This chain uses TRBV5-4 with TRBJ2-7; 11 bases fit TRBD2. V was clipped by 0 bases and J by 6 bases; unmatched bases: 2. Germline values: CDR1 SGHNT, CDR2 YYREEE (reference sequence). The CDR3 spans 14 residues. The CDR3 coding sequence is TGTGCCAGCAGCTTGGGGCTAGCGGGGGGCGAGCAGTACTTC. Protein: CASSLGLAGGEQYF.

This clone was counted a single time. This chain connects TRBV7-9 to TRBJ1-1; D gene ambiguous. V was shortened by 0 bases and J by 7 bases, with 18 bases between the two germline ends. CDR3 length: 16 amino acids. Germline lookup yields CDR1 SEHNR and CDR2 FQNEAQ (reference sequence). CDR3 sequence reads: CASSLAAFGSGIEAFF. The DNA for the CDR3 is TGTGCCAGCAGCTTAGCCGCTTTCGGTTCCGGGATTGAAGCTTTCTTT.

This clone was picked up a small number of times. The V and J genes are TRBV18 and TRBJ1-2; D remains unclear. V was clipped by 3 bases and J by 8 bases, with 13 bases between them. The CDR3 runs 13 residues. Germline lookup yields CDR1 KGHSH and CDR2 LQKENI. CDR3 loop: CASSPLDGVGYTF. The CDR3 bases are TGTGCCAGCTCACCTCTTGACGGAGTGGGCTACACCTTC.

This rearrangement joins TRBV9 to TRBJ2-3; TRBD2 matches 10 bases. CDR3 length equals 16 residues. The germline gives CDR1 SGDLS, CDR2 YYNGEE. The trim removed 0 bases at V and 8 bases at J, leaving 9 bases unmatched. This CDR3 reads CASSVVGLAGVSTQYF. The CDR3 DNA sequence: TGTGCCAGCAGCGTAGTTGGTCTAGCGGGAGTCAGTACGCAGTATTTT.

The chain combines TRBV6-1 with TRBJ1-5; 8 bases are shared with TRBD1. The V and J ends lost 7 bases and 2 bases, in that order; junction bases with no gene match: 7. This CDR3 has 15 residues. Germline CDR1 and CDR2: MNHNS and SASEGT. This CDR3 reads CASKEIQGGNQPQHF. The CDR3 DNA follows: TGTGCCAGCAAAGAGATACAGGGGGGCAATCAGCCCCAGCATTTT.

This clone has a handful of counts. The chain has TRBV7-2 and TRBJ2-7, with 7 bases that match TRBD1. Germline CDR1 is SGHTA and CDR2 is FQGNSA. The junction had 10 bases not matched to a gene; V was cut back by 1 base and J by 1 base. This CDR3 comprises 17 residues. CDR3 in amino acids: CASSLVTNPGQSYEQYF. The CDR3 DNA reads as TGTGCCAGCAGCTTAGTAACGAATCCGGGACAGTCCTACGAGCAGTACTTC.

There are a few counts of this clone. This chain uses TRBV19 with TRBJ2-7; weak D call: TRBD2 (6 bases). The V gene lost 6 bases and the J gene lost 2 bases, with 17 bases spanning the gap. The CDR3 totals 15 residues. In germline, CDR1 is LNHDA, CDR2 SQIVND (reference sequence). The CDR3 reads CASRVGGEMTYEQYF. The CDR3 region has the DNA TGTGCCAGTAGGGTTGGCGGGGAGATGACCTACGAGCAGTACTTC.

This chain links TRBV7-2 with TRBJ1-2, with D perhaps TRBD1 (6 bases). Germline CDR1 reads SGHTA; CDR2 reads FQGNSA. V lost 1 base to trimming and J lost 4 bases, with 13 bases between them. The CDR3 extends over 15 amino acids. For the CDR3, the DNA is TGTGCCAGCAGCTTAGTGCACAGGGTGGCCTATGGCTACACCTTC. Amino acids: CASSLVHRVAYGYTF.

CDR3 DNA sequence: TGTGCCAGCAGCCCCCCGGGACTAGCGGGAGGAGAGACCCAGTACTTC. Amino acids: CASSPPGLAGGETQYF. This rearrangement joins TRBV5-6 to TRBJ2-5; the match to TRBD2 covers 15 bases. The ends lost 4 bases at V and 4 bases at J; junction bases unmatched: 5. The germline V gene encodes CDR1 SGHDT and CDR2 YYEEEE. This CDR3 is 16 amino acids long.

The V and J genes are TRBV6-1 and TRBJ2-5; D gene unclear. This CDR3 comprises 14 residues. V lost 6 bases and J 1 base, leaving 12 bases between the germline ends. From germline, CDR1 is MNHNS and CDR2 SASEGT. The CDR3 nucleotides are TGTGCCAGCAGGCGCGAACCGTCCCAAGAGACCCAGTACTTC. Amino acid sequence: CASRREPSQETQYF.

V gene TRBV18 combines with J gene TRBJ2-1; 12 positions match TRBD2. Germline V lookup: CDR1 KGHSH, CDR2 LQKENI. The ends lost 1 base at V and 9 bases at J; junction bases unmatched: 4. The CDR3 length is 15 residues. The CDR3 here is CASSPRLAGEGEQFF. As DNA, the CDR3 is TGTGCCAGCTCACCACGACTAGCGGGAGAGGGTGAGCAGTTCTTC.

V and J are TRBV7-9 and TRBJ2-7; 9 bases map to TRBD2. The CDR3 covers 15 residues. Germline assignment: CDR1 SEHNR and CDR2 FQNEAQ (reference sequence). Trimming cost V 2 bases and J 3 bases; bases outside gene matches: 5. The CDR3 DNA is TGTGCCAGCAGCTTAATGGGTAGCGGGAGCTACGAGCAGTACTTC. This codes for CASSLMGSGSYEQYF.

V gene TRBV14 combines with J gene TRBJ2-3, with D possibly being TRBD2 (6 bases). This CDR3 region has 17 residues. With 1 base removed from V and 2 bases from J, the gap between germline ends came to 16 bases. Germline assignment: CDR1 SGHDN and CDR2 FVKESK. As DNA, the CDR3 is TGTGCCAGCAGCCAAGTGGGTTCGGGAGCGATCACAGATACGCAGTATTTT. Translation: CASSQVGSGAITDTQYF.

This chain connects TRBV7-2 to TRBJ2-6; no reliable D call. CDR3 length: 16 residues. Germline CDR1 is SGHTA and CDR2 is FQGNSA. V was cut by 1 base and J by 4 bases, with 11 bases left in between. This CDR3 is CASSLVGSSGANVLTF. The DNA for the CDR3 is TGTGCCAGCAGCTTAGTGGGCAGCTCCGGGGCCAACGTCCTGACTTTC.

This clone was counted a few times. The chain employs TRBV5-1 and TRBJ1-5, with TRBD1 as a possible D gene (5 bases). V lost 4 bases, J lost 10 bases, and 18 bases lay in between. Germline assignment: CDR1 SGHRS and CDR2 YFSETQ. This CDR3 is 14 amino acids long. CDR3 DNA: TGCGCCAGCAGCCTGGACCTATCCGGGGGACCCCAGCATTTT. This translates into CASSLDLSGGPQHF. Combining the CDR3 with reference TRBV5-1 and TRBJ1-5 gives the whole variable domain KAGVTQTPRYLIKTRGQQVTLSCSPISGHRSVSWYQQTPGQGLQFLFEYFSETQRNKGNFPGRFSGRQFSNSRSEMNVSTLELGDSALYLCASSLDLSGGPQHFGDGTRLSIL.

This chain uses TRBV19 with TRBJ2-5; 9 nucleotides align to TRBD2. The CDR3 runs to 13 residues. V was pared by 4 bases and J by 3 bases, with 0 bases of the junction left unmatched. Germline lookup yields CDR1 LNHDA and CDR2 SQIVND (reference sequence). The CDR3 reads CASSRTSEETQYF. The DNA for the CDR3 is TGTGCCAGTAGTAGGACTAGCGAAGAGACCCAGTACTTC.